What follows describes a single T cell receptor (beta chain). Profiling relied on immunoSEQ multiplex PCR, and the TCRdb table lists in-frame clones only, not all of them. This table holds around 70,000 clones, just over 90% found once. The CDR3 totals 17 residues. The ends lost 1 base at V and 5 bases at J; junction bases unmatched: 5. The germline V gene encodes CDR1 SGHNT and CDR2 YENEEA. The data were taken from a study of cytotoxic CD8 clonotypes in ibrutinib-treated CLL. The chain has TRBV11-3 and TRBJ2-5; TRBD2 matches 15 bases. The TCR originated in a human donor with chronic lymphocytic leukemia. The source was PBMCs, collected after 12 months of ibrutinib treatment. DNA of the CDR3: TGTGCCAGCAGCTTAGTAGGACTAGCGGGAGGGGCGGAGACCCAGTACTTC. It encodes CASSLVGLAGGAETQYF.